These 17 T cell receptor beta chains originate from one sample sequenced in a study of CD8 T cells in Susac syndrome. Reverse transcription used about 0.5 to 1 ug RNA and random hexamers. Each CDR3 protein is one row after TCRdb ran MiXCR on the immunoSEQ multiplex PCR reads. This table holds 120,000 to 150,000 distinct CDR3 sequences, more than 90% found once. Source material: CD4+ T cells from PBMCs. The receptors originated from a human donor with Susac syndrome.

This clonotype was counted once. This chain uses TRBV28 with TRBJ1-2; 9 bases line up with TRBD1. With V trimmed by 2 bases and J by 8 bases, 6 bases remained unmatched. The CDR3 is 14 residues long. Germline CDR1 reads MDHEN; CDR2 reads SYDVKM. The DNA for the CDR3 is TGTGCCAGCAGTTTACGAGGACAGGGGCAAGGCTACACCTTC. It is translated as CASSLRGQGQGYTF.

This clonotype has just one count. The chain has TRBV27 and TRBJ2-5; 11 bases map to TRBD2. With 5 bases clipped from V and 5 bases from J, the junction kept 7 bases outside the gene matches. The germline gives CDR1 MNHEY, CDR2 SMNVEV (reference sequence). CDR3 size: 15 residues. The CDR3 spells CASSSSGGAVETQYF. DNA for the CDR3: TGTGCCAGCAGTAGTAGCGGGGGGGCCGTCGAGACCCAGTACTTC.

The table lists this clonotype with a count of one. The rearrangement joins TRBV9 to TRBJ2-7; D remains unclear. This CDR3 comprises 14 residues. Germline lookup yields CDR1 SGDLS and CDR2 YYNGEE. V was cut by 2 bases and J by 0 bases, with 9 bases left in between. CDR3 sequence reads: CASSVSSSSYEQYF. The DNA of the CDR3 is TGTGCCAGCAGCGTTTCATCAAGCTCCTACGAGCAGTACTTC.

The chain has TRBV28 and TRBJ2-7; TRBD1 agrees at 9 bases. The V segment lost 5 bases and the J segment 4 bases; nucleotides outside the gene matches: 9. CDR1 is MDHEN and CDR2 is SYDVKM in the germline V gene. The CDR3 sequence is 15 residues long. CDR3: CASSRDGQGWYEQYF. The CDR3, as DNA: TGTGCCAGCAGTCGGGACGGACAGGGGTGGTACGAGCAGTACTTC.

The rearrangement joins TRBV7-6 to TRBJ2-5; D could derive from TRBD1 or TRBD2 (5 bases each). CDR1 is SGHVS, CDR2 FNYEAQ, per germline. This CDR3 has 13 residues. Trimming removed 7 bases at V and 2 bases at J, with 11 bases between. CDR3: CASNRGSQETQYF. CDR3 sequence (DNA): TGTGCCAGCAACCGGGGCAGTCAAGAGACCCAGTACTTC.

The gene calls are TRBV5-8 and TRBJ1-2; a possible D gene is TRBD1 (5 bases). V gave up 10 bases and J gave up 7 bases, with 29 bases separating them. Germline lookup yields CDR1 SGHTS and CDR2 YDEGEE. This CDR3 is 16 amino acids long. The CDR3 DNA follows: TGTGCCTCCCGAGTGGGGACGGGGAGGTATGGGAGTGGCTACACCTTC. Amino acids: CASRVGTGRYGSGYTF.

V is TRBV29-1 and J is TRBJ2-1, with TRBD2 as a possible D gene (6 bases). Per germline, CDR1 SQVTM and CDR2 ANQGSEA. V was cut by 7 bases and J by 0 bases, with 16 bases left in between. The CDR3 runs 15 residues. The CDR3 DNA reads TGCAGCGGAATGTATGGGAGGAGCTCCTACAATGAGCAGTTCTTC. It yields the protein CSGMYGRSSYNEQFF.

The CDR3, as DNA: TGCAGTGCTAGCCTCGGGACAGGCCTTACAGATACGCAGTATTTT. Protein: CSASLGTGLTDTQYF. The gene calls are TRBV20-1 and TRBJ2-3; 8 bases are shared with TRBD1. This CDR3 spans 15 amino acids. V trimming: 3 bases; J trimming: 3 bases; junction bases outside the gene matches: 8. The germline V gene encodes CDR1 DFQATT and CDR2 SNEGSKA (reference sequence).

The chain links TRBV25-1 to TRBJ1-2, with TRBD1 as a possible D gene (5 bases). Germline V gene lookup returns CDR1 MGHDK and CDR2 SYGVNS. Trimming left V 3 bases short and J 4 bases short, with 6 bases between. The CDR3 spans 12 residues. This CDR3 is CASSEQGYGYTF. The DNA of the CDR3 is TGTGCCAGCAGTGAGCAGGGCTATGGCTACACCTTC.

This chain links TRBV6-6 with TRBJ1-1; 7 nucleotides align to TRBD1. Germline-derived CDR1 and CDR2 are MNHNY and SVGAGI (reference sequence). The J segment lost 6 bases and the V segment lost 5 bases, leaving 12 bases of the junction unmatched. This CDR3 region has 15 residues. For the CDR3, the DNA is TGTGCCAGCAGTCTAAGGACAGGTGGAACCCCTGAAGCTTTCTTT. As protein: CASSLRTGGTPEAFF.

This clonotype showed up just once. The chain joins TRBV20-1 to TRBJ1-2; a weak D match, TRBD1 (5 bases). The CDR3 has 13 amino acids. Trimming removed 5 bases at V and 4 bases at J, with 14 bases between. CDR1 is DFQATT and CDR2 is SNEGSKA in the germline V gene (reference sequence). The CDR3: CSALLGRSYGYTF. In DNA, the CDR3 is TGCAGTGCTCTACTGGGACGGAGCTATGGCTACACCTTC.

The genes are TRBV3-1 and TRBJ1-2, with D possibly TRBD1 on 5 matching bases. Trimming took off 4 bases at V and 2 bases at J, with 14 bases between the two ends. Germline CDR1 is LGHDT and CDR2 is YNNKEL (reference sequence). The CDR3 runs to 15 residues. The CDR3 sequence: CASSPNLGANYGYTF. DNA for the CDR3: TGTGCCAGCAGCCCCAACCTAGGGGCGAACTATGGCTACACCTTC.

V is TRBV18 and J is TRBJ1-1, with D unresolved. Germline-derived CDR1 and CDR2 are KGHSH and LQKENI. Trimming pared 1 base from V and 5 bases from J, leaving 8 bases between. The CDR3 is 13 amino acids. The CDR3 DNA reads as TGTGCCAGCTCACCACAGGGAAGGACTGAAGCTTTCTTT. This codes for CASSPQGRTEAFF.

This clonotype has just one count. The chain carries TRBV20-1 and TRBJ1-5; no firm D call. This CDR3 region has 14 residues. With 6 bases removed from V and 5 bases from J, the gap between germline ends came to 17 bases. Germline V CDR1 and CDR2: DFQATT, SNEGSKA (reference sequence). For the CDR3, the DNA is TGCAGTGCCAAAAGGGCCTCCGGGGATCAGCCCCAGCATTTT. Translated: CSAKRASGDQPQHF.

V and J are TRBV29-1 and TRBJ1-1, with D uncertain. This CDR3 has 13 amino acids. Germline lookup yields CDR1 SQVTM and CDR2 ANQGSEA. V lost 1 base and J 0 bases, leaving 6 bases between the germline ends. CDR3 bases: TGCAGCGTTGAAGGGGTTATGAACACTGAAGCTTTCTTT. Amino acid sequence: CSVEGVMNTEAFF.

The DNA for the CDR3 is TGTGCCAGCAAGTTTGGCCCGGGCACAGATACGCAGTATTTT. Residues: CASKFGPGTDTQYF. The V gene is TRBV12-3 or TRBV12-4, the J gene TRBJ2-3; D remains unclear. The CDR3 runs 14 residues. With 7 bases removed from V and 1 base from J, the gap between germline ends came to 12 bases.

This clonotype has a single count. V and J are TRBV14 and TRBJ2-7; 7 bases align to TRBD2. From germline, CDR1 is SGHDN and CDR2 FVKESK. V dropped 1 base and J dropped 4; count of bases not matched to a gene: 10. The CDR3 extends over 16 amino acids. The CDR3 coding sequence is TGTGCCAGCAGCCAAGGGGGCTGGCGGGAGAGGTACGAGCAGTACTTC. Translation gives CASSQGGWRERYEQYF. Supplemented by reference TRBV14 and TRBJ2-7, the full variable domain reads EAGVTQFPSHSVIEKGQTVTLRCDPISGHDNLYWYRRVMGKEIKFLLHFVKESKQDESGMPNNRFLAERTGGTYSTLKVQPAELEDSGVYFCASSQGGWRERYEQYFGPGTRLTVT.